This TCR beta chain is drawn from a study of control samples from healthy donors and cancer patients. Per germline, CDR1 SGHDT and CDR2 YYEEEE. The length of the CDR3 is 15 residues. Trimming took 1 base from V and 0 from J, leaving 11 bases between them. Sequencing used immunoSEQ multiplex PCR; TCRdb keeps in-frame clones, though not all of them. In the table there are roughly 120,000 clones, 70% to 90% of which are singletons. The sequence was collected from a man aged 40-49 years in good health. The specimen was blood. The chain has TRBV5-6 and TRBJ2-7, with D possibly being TRBD2 (5 bases). The CDR3 DNA is TGTGCCAGCAGCTTGTTCCCGGGAAGCTCCTACGAGCAGTACTTC. Translated: CASSLFPGSSYEQYF. The variable domain in full, completed from reference TRBV5-6 and TRBJ2-7, reads DAGVTQSPTHLIKTRGQQVTLRCSPKSGHDTVSWYQQALGQGPQFIFQYYEEEERQRGNFPDRFSGHQFPNYSSELNVNALLLGDSALYLCASSLFPGSSYEQYFGPGTRLTVT.